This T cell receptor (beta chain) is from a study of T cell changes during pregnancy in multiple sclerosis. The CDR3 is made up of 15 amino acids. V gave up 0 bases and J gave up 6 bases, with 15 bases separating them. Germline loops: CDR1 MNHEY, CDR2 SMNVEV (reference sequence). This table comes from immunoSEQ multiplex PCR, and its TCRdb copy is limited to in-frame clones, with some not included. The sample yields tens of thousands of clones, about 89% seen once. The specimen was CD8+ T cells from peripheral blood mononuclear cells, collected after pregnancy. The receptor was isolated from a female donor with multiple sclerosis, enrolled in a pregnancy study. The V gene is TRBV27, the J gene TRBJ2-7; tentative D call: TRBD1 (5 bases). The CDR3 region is CASSLSGQRGLEQYF. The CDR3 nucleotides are TGTGCCAGCAGTTTATCGGGGCAGAGAGGCCTCGAGCAGTACTTC.